One and the same sample provided the 25 T cell receptor beta chains below, sequenced in a study of vaccination and CD4 T cells after COVID-19. An Oncomine TCR Beta short-read assay was used to sequence the DNA from cultured CD4+ T cells. TCRdb passed the PCR reads through MiXCR, listing each CDR3 protein once. The table lists about 19,000 distinct CDR3 sequences, around two fifths of them singletons. Antigen specificity for these receptors is unknown. Treatment: approximately nine-day PBMC culture with coronavirus spike peptide pools or control peptides (ViraFEST assay). Sequencing was done on a sample of cultured CD4+ T cells from blood. Receptors were obtained from a human donor with COVID-19.

This clonotype has only a few counts. The chain carries TRBV2 and TRBJ2-2; D possibly corresponds to TRBD1 (6 bases). This CDR3 comprises 15 residues. V was clipped by 4 bases and J by 7 bases, with 16 bases between them. Germline V gene sequence: CDR1 SNHLY, CDR2 FYNNEI. For the CDR3, the DNA is TGTGCCAGCAGTGTTGAAGGGGGTAAGGTCGGGGAGCTGTTTTTT. Encoded protein: CASSVEGGKVGELFF.

This rearrangement joins TRBV29-1 to TRBJ2-7; possible D gene TRBD1, 6 bases. The ends were cut back, 3 bases at V and 10 bases at J, with 16 bases in the middle. Germline loops: CDR1 SQVTM, CDR2 ANQGSEA. This CDR3 has 12 residues. This CDR3 reads CSVDLGTTRQYF. The DNA for the CDR3 is TGCAGCGTTGACCTCGGGACAACTCGTCAGTACTTC.

This rearrangement joins TRBV2 to TRBJ1-2; 9 nucleotides align to TRBD1. Trimming at V came to 6 bases and at J to 3 bases, leaving 8 bases not matched to a gene. The CDR3 is 15 amino acids. In germline, CDR1 is SNHLY, CDR2 FYNNEI. The CDR3 sequence: CASSANRGRDYGYTF. The CDR3 DNA sequence: TGTGCCAGCAGCGCAAACAGGGGGCGCGACTATGGCTACACCTTC.

The rearrangement links TRBV20-1 to TRBJ2-2; the match to TRBD2 covers 14 bases. Trimming cost V 6 bases and J 8 bases; bases outside gene matches: 5. The germline CDR1 and CDR2 sequences are DFQATT and SNEGSKA (reference sequence). This CDR3 region has 14 residues. CDR3 in amino acids: CSARLAGGQGELFF. CDR3 bases: TGCAGTGCAAGACTAGCGGGGGGGCAGGGGGAGCTGTTTTTT.

This clonotype occurred a few times. The genes are TRBV7-9 and TRBJ1-2; TRBD1 might be the D (5 bases). CDR1 is SEHNR and CDR2 is FQNEAQ in the germline V gene (reference sequence). Trimming pared 5 bases from V and 4 bases from J, leaving 14 bases between. This CDR3 has 14 residues. The CDR3 nucleotides read TGTGCCAGCAGCCCCCTGCAGGGTTCCTATGGCTACACCTTC. As protein: CASSPLQGSYGYTF.

This clonotype has only a few counts. The V and J genes are TRBV18 and TRBJ2-7, with unresolved D. From germline, CDR1 is KGHSH and CDR2 LQKENI. With 1 base removed from V and 5 bases from J, the gap between germline ends came to 12 bases. The CDR3 runs to 14 residues. This CDR3 is CASSPQQPPDEQYF. The CDR3 DNA follows: TGTGCCAGCTCACCACAACAGCCCCCCGACGAGCAGTACTTC.

A few counts support this clonotype. The chain couples TRBV27 to TRBJ2-5, with 10 bases fitting TRBD1. This CDR3 contains 15 residues. Germline V gives CDR1 MNHEY, CDR2 SMNVEV (reference sequence). V lost 6 bases and J lost 4; bases outside the gene matches: 8. The CDR3 loop reads CASSLGQGWGETQYF. Written as DNA, the CDR3 is TGTGCCAGCAGCCTGGGACAGGGGTGGGGAGAGACCCAGTACTTC.

The V gene is TRBV2, the J gene TRBJ1-5, with a possible D match to TRBD1 (5 bases). Trimming removed 0 bases from V and 6 bases from J, with 12 bases in between. The CDR3 is 15 amino acids. Germline values: CDR1 SNHLY, CDR2 FYNNEI. The CDR3 DNA is TGTGCCAGCAGTGAAGCGGGGACGCGGAGTCAGCCCCAGCATTTT. It translates to CASSEAGTRSQPQHF.

The V and J genes are TRBV15 and TRBJ2-1, with a possible D match to TRBD1 (5 bases). Deletions cut 3 bases from V and 15 bases from J, with 15 bases between. Germline V gene data show CDR1 as LNHNV and CDR2 as YYDKDF (reference sequence). This CDR3 region has 12 residues. CDR3 sequence: CATSSGREGLFF. The CDR3, as DNA: TGTGCCACCAGCAGTGGCAGGGAAGGTTTGTTCTTC.

The V gene is TRBV11-3, the J gene TRBJ2-5; possible D gene TRBD1, 6 bases. The germline gives CDR1 SGHNT, CDR2 YENEEA. V was cut by 3 bases and J by 5 bases, with 19 bases left in between. The CDR3 runs 16 residues. The CDR3 DNA reads TGTGCCAGCAGCTTCGACAGGCACCTGGGTTCGGAGACCCAGTACTTC. Protein product: CASSFDRHLGSETQYF.

The chain employs TRBV12-3 or TRBV12-4 and TRBJ2-5, with TRBD2 matching over 9 bases. CDR3 length: 19 residues. V gave up 7 bases and J gave up 0 bases; unmatched junction bases: 18. CDR3 DNA: TGTGCCAGCATTATACCGCCTAGCGGGGTAGTCAAGTACCAAGAGACCCAGTACTTC. Translated: CASIIPPSGVVKYQETQYF.

The V call is TRBV29-1, the J call TRBJ1-2, with TRBD1 as a possible D gene (5 bases). CDR1 is SQVTM, CDR2 ANQGSEA, per germline. With 4 bases removed from V and 2 bases from J, the gap between germline ends came to 8 bases. This CDR3 contains 12 residues. Here the CDR3 DNA reads TGCAGCGTTGGGAGGACAAACTATGGCTACACCTTC. This gives the protein CSVGRTNYGYTF. The full variable domain, its missing parts supplied by reference TRBV29-1 and TRBJ1-2, is SAVISQKPSRDICQRGTSLTIQCQVDSQVTMMFWYRQQPGQSLTLIATANQGSEATYESGFVIDKFPISRPNLTFSTLTVSNMSPEDSSIYLCSVGRTNYGYTFGSGTRLTVV.

This clonotype was observed a few times. The chain couples TRBV6-1 to TRBJ2-6, with D possibly matching TRBD1 (6 bases). The CDR3 is 18 residues long. The V and J ends lost 6 bases and 0 bases respectively, with 18 bases between them. Germline V gene sequence: CDR1 MNHNS, CDR2 SASEGT. The CDR3 coding sequence is TGTGCCAGCAGCAAAGCCGACAGGTCTAGCTCTGGGGCCAACGTCCTGACTTTC. It specifies CASSKADRSSSGANVLTF.

V is TRBV12-3 or TRBV12-4 and J is TRBJ2-7; 16 bases fit TRBD2. Losses at the gene ends were 10 bases for V and 5 bases for J; bases not matched to a gene: 8. This CDR3 comprises 15 residues. This CDR3 reads CATTGTSGGDHEQYF. The CDR3 DNA reads as TGTGCCACCACCGGGACTAGCGGGGGGGACCACGAGCAGTACTTC.

A few counts support this clonotype. The V call is TRBV2, the J call TRBJ2-5; D gene ambiguous. Germline assignment: CDR1 SNHLY and CDR2 FYNNEI. The length of the CDR3 is 12 residues. V dropped 0 bases and J dropped 5 bases, with 4 bases sitting between them. The CDR3 nucleotides are TGTGCCAGCAGTGAAGCGTTGGAGACCCAGTACTTC. It is translated as CASSEALETQYF.

This clonotype was detected a few times. The chain recombines TRBV6-1 with TRBJ1-2; 11 bases are shared with TRBD1. With V trimmed by 6 bases and J by 4 bases, 10 bases remained unmatched. There are 16 residues in the CDR3. Germline-derived CDR1 and CDR2 are MNHNS and SASEGT. This CDR3 reads CASSLGQGALGYGYTF. The CDR3, as DNA: TGTGCCAGCAGCTTAGGACAGGGGGCTCTAGGCTATGGCTACACCTTC.

The chain uses TRBV6-1 and TRBJ2-2; perhaps TRBD1 as D (8 bases). Trimming took off 5 bases at V and 5 bases at J, with 15 bases between the two ends. Germline assignment: CDR1 MNHNS and CDR2 SASEGT. The CDR3 has 15 amino acids. The CDR3 DNA sequence: TGTGCCAGCAGTCAATACAGGGGGGGGACCGGGGAGCTGTTTTTT. Encoded protein: CASSQYRGGTGELFF.

This chain links TRBV20-1 with TRBJ2-7; TRBD1 is a possible D gene (6 bases). Per the germline V gene, CDR1 is DFQATT and CDR2 is SNEGSKA (reference sequence). The V and J ends lost 6 bases and 6 bases respectively, with 12 bases between them. The CDR3 is 11 amino acids. Here the CDR3 reads CSALGRGEQYF. DNA for the CDR3: TGCAGTGCCCTAGGCAGGGGCGAGCAGTACTTC.

The chain recombines TRBV7-2 with TRBJ2-2, with TRBD1 matching over 10 bases. V gave up 4 bases and J gave up 5 bases; unmatched junction bases: 7. The CDR3 is made up of 16 amino acids. CDR1 and CDR2 (germline): SGHTA, FQGNSA. CDR3: CASSSLPGQGTGELFF. CDR3 bases: TGTGCCAGCAGCTCACTCCCGGGACAGGGGACCGGGGAGCTGTTTTTT.

This clonotype showed up just a few times. The J gene is TRBJ2-1, the V gene TRBV20-1; 9 bases align to TRBD2. This CDR3 region has 15 residues. The trim removed 0 bases at V and 7 bases at J, leaving 7 bases unmatched. Germline V gene data show CDR1 as DFQATT and CDR2 as SNEGSKA (reference sequence). The chain's CDR3 is CSARDRTSGLNEQFF. CDR3 DNA sequence: TGCAGTGCTAGAGATCGCACTAGCGGGTTGAATGAGCAGTTCTTC.

J is TRBJ1-2 and V is TRBV6-1; tentatively, D is TRBD1 (5 bases). The V end lost 6 bases, the J end lost 6 bases, and 17 bases lay between the germline ends. Germline loops: CDR1 MNHNS, CDR2 SASEGT. This CDR3 comprises 14 residues. This CDR3 reads CASRSQGRWDGYTF. The CDR3 DNA sequence: TGTGCCAGCAGGTCTCAGGGAAGATGGGATGGCTACACCTTC.

This clonotype has only a few counts. The chain links TRBV12-3 or TRBV12-4 to TRBJ1-2; D perhaps matches TRBD1 (6 bases). V dropped 9 bases and J dropped 0 bases, with 14 bases sitting between them. The CDR3 covers 14 residues. CDR3 sequence (DNA): TGTGCCAGTTCTCGGGACAATCCTAACTATGGCTACACCTTC. Translating gives CASSRDNPNYGYTF.

V gene TRBV24-1 combines with J gene TRBJ2-2; D ambiguous. V was cut by 0 bases and J by 8 bases, with 3 bases left in between. CDR1 is KGHDR, CDR2 SFDVKD, per germline. CDR3 length equals 12 residues. The CDR3: CATSDLVGELFF. In nucleotides, the CDR3 is TGTGCCACCAGTGATTTGGTTGGGGAGCTGTTTTTT.

This clonotype came up a few times. The V and J genes are TRBV7-9 and TRBJ1-2, with D hard to call. The V end was cut by 3 bases, the J end by 4 bases, with 12 bases between. The CDR3 runs to 14 residues. Per the germline V gene, CDR1 is SEHNR and CDR2 is FQNEAQ (reference sequence). CDR3 nucleotide sequence: TGTGCCAGCAGCTTTCCTGGACTAAGCTATGGCTACACCTTC. It yields the protein CASSFPGLSYGYTF.

The chain has TRBV5-6 and TRBJ1-5; maybe TRBD1 (6 bases). Looked up from germline, CDR1 is SGHDT and CDR2 is YYEEEE. The CDR3 has 15 amino acids. V lost 5 bases, J lost 2 bases, and 14 bases lay in between. CDR3 residues: CASRLQGAGNQPQHF. The CDR3 DNA reads as TGTGCCAGCAGGTTACAGGGTGCTGGCAATCAGCCCCAGCATTTT.